This T cell receptor (beta chain) was recovered during a study of T cells after yellow fever vaccination (dated by TCRdb to the late 2010s). General notes on the study: The SMART-Seq v4 Ultra Low Input RNA kit was used to prepare libraries from fractions with low cell numbers. Two healthy male donors, one aged 18 to 30 and one aged 30 to 39 years, were included in the cohort. To follow T-cell clones before and after primary and booster YFV17D yellow fever vaccination, bulk TCR alpha and beta repertoires were sequenced over time. Blood samples were taken at several timepoints before and after primary and secondary immunization, and bulk PBMC replicates and cell subsets were isolated. The paper's findings and limits, for the study overall: Computational filtering was needed because FACS-sorted repertoires could contain abundant contaminating clonotypes from the bulk population. Most clones expanded after primary vaccination were re-detected after the booster (about 95% of CD4 and 88% of CD8), suggesting broad memory maintenance. Because the study included only a couple of donors, the extent to which the findings can be generalized is limited. A small share of clonotypes was detected in both CD4 and CD8 compartments, with the overlap likely arising from convergent recombination. Compared with the primary T-cell response, the secondary T-cell response was faster but weaker, reaching its peak on day 5 rather than on day 15.

Sequenced on an Illumina NovaSeq 6000. TCR cDNA was synthesized by 5'RACE template switching, through which a universal primer site and unique molecular identifiers were introduced. Priming for cDNA synthesis came from both the TCR alpha and TCR beta constant segments. Library amplification used two PCR steps, and the second PCR step added sample barcodes and sequencing adapters. Sequencing of libraries was performed on Illumina HiSeq 2500 (2x100 bp) or NovaSeq (2x150 bp). For the original study's pipeline: MIGEC was used to demultiplex reads and collapse the reads into UMI consensus sequences, and MiXCR was used for V(D)J alignment. Using edgeR on replicate PBMC samples, clonotypes were called vaccine-responding if FDR was below 0.01 and the log2 fold change was above 5 up to day 15. Bulk clonotypes were assigned CD4 or CD8 identity according to which sequenced CD4 or CD8 repertoire held them at higher abundance. Using fastp trimming at Q25 and MiXCR clonotype assembly, TCRdb reanalyzed the public sequencing data and kept in-frame beta chains. When rows share a CDR3 protein, they turn into one entry using the most common DNA and genes. The V and J calls and clone size come from TCRdb's table, not from the authors' own analysis. Recorded for this sample are roughly 190,000 distinct CDR3 sequences; approximately 11% of them occurred a single time. The top ten clones comprise 36% of the sample.

A remark on this clonotype: No cognate antigen has been identified for it. Base qualities are not provided; no much larger clone lies one nucleotide away.

Read against the paper, the sample's treatment or condition label means: live attenuated yellow fever vaccine strain. A standard Ficoll-Paque protocol was used to isolate PBMCs from peripheral blood. Dynabeads CD4 and CD8 positive selection kits were used to isolate the CD4 and CD8 T-cell fractions. RNA was extracted with TriZol from bulk PBMCs, CD4 and CD8 fractions, and dextramer-positive and dextramer-negative fractions. This clonotype was sampled from a man between 18 and 35 years old who received the YFV17D yellow fever vaccine. This specimen consisted of CD8+ T cells sorted from PBMCs, obtained 15 days after the yellow fever booster vaccination.

The encoded CDR3 is CSVEVDYGYTF. Here is the DNA: TGCAGCGTTGAAGTCGACTATGGCTACACCTTC. The chain employs TRBV29-1 and TRBJ1-2, with the D gene not confidently named. The CDR1 and CDR2 encoded by the germline V gene are SQVTM and ANQGSEA. Trimming costs V 1 base and J 3 bases, and their ends lie 3 bases apart. The CDR3 covers 11 residues, taking in both the cysteine and the phenylalanine. The entry retains the CDR3 DNA only, 33 bases that are in frame from base 1.